The T cell receptor (beta chain) described here comes from a study of blood T cell repertoires in COVID-19. The protocol was immunoSEQ multiplex PCR, while the TCRdb copy is restricted to in-frame clones and leaves out a portion. The sample contains about 250,000 clones, around 88% of which appear only once. The junction had 6 bases not matched to a gene; V was cut back by 4 bases and J by 0 bases. CDR1 is MGHRA and CDR2 is YSYEKL in the germline V gene. The CDR3 is made up of 16 amino acids. Sample: peripheral blood. The chain recombines TRBV4-1 with TRBJ2-1, with TRBD2 matching over 7 bases. The TCR comes from an older man with acute or convalescent COVID-19. The CDR3 loop reads CASSLPSGSSYNEQFF. The CDR3 DNA follows: TGCGCCAGCAGCCTCCCTAGCGGTAGCTCCTACAATGAGCAGTTCTTC.